This paragraph reports one T cell receptor (beta chain). The data were taken from a study of shared clonotypes between healthy human individuals. At the level of the study: Researchers drew samples from two women and a few men aged 18 to 49.

Sequencing used immunoSEQ multiplex PCR; TCRdb keeps in-frame clones, though not all of them. The sample lists approximately 720,000 clones, 72% seen once, with 1.8% in the top ten. This CDR3 region has 13 residues. Germline lookup yields CDR1 SNHLY and CDR2 FYNNEI. The V end was cut by 3 bases, the J end by 7 bases, with 11 bases between. This TCR came from a woman between 25 and 40 years old in good health. The sequencing sample was made of memory CD4+ T cells sorted from blood. Subset specified: CD45RA-negative fraction. V gene TRBV2 combines with J gene TRBJ2-3; TRBD1 or TRBD2 may be the D gene (5 bases each). This chain's CDR3 is CASSDEWGHTQYF. The CDR3 nucleotides read TGTGCCAGCAGTGATGAGTGGGGACATACGCAGTATTTT.